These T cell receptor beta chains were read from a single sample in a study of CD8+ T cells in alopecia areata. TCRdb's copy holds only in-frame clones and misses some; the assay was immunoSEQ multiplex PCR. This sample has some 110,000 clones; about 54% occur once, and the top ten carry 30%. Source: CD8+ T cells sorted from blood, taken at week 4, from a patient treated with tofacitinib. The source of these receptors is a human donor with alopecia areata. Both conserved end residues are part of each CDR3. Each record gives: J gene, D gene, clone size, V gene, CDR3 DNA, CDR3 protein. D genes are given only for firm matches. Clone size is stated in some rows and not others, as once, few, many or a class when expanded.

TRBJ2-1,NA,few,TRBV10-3,TGTGCCATCACGGGGGACGGCCTCAATGAGCAGTTCTTC,CAITGDGLNEQFF
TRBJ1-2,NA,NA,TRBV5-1,TGCGCCAGCAGCTCGTCCCGGCAAGATACTAACTATGGCTACACCTTC,CASSSSRQDTNYGYTF
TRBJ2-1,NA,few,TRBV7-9,TGTGCCAGCAGTTTCACCGGGACCTCATACAATGAGCAGTTCTTC,CASSFTGTSYNEQFF
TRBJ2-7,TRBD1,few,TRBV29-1,TGCAGCGTGGGGGACAGGGGCTACGAGCAGTACTTC,CSVGDRGYEQYF
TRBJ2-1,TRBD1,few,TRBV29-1,TGCAGCGTTGAGACAGGGGAGAGCAATGAGCAGTTCTTC,CSVETGESNEQFF
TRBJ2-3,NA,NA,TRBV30,TGTGCCTGGGCCCGACTTCGCACAGATACGCAGTATTTT,CAWARLRTDTQYF
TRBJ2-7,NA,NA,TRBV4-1,TGCGCCAGCAGCCAAGATAGGCACCCCACCTACGAGCAGTACTTC,CASSQDRHPTYEQYF
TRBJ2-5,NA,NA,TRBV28,TGTGCCAGCAGTTCCATCCTAGGGGGGCCGGCAGAGACCCAGTACTTC,CASSSILGGPAETQYF
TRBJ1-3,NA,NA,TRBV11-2,TGTGCCAGCAGCCTCATAGGAAACACCATATATTTT,CASSLIGNTIYF
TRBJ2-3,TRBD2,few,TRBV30,TGTGCCTGGGGGACTAGCGGGGGTCTCGATACGCAGTATTTT,CAWGTSGGLDTQYF
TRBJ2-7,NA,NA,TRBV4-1,TGCGCCAGCAGCCTTTTAAGCGGTGGGAGCTCCTACGAGCAGTACTTC,CASSLLSGGSSYEQYF
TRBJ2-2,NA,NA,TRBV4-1,TGCGCCAGCAGCCAAGGACTAACCGGGGAGCTGTTTTTT,CASSQGLTGELFF
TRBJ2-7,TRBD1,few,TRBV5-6,TGTGCCTCGGGTGGGACAGGGCAATACGAGCAGTACTTC,CASGGTGQYEQYF
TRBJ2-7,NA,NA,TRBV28,TGTGCCAGCAGTTTCCTGGACCGCGGCCTCAACGAGCAGTACTTC,CASSFLDRGLNEQYF
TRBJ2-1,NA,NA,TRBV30,TGTGCCTGGAGTGTAGGGAGTTCGGGATACAATGAGCAGTTCTTC,CAWSVGSSGYNEQFF
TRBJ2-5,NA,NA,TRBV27,TGTGCCAGCAGTTTCAGAGCGATGGAGACCCAGTACTTC,CASSFRAMETQYF
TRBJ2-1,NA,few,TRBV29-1,TGCAGCGTTGAAGATCTTTCCGTGTGGGATAGTGAGCAGTTCTTC,CSVEDLSVWDSEQFF
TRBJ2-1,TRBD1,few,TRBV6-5,TGTGCCAGCAGTTACGTTGGAGGACAGGGGTACAATGAGCAGTTCTTC,CASSYVGGQGYNEQFF
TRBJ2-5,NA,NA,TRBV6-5,TGTGCCAGCAGACACTCGGAGACCCAGTACTTC,CASRHSETQYF
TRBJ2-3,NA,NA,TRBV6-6,TGTGCCAGCTCCCCGGACTACGGGGAGCCTGATACGCAGTATTTT,CASSPDYGEPDTQYF
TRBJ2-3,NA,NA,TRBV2,TGTGCCAACCCCCGAACTGAACCTTATACCACAGATACGCAGTATTTT,CANPRTEPYTTDTQYF
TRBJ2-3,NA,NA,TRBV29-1,TGCAGCGTTGAAATGAGGACCGGACCCACAGATACGCAGTATTTT,CSVEMRTGPTDTQYF